This T cell receptor beta chain was recovered during a study of T cells in localized non-small cell lung cancer (TCRdb year 2020). Looking at the study overall: The study examined T cell repertoires in approximately 240 patients with early-stage NSCLC and compared tumors with uninvolved tumor-adjacent lungs. A mean age of approximately 66 years was recorded for the NSCLC patients, of whom around 120 were male and 85 to 110 were female. The cohort consisted of 236 treatment-naive NSCLC patients whose localized lung tumors had been resected. General conclusions and limits of the study: Longer overall survival was associated with higher T cell density in blood, whereas shorter survival was associated with higher clonality in adjacent lung. Because multi-region tumor sequencing was not done, intratumor heterogeneity could not be ruled out. Since the design was exploratory, TCR variables were selected using unadjusted p-values with no false-discovery rate correction. Uninvolved tumor-adjacent lung showed the highest T cell clonality, higher than tumor, which suggests more focused antigenic responses in the uninvolved tumor-adjacent lung. Of the top 100 tumor clones, a median of roughly 53 were detected in paired uninvolved adjacent lung; under 35 were also among that lung's top 100.

At diagnosis, tumor, uninvolved tumor-adjacent lung and peripheral blood were collected and then preserved as a mix of FFPE and fresh-frozen material. Blood samples were analyzed as peripheral blood mononuclear cells for TCR repertoire profiling. TCR beta CDR3 regions were sequenced from DNA using the immunoSEQ Assay. On the study's bioinformatics: To compute T cell density, TCR beta template counts were normalized to usable DNA, which was estimated by amplifying housekeeping genes. Using the preseqR package, richness was estimated by extrapolating to 120,000 templates for tissue samples and 400,000 templates for PBMC samples. Clonality was defined as one minus Pielou's evenness. Tissue-enriched TCRs were identified through differential abundance testing performed on productive amino-acid clonotypes, with a minimum total count of 5 and an alpha of 0.1. The Jaccard Index and the Morisita Overlap Index were used to measure how much the repertoires overlapped between compartments. TCR beta CDR3s were clustered by GLIPH together with public tetramer-defined viral CDR3s, and at least three viral sequences plus V-gene enrichment were required for viral motifs. Entries here come from immuneACCESS through TCRdb and include only in-frame sequences with V and J called. Some clones fail to appear in such tables; in the studies checked, an unresolved V gene covers under half of the shortfall, and the cause of the remainder is unknown. The DNA was the basis for D and trimming; V, J and clone size are from that table. Present in this sample are approximately 64,000 clones, about nine tenths of which were seen just once. The ten largest make up under 2% of the sample.

The germline V gene (reference sequence) specifies GTSNPN as CDR1 and SVGIG as CDR2. The CDR3 spans 11 residues, from the cysteine through the phenylalanine. This entry keeps only the CDR3 DNA: 33 bases, framed from base 1. V loses 4 bases of germline sequence and J loses 4 bases, and the interval between the two ends is 5 bases. Points on this clone: Its antigen is not yet known. There are no base qualities to consult, and no much larger clone falls within one base.

The sequence was obtained from a woman aged 35-75 years with stage I lung adenocarcinoma. The sequencing here drew on peripheral blood, taken before any cancer treatment. The receptor chain draws on TRBV30 and TRBJ2-1, with the identity of the D gene unclear. CDR3 protein: CAWIAYNEQFF. In nucleotides, the sequence is TGTGCCTGGATTGCATACAATGAGCAGTTCTTC.